These T cell receptor beta chains were read from a single sample in a study of identical twins. TCRdb re-analysed the 5' RACE reads in MiXCR, keeping a single row per CDR3 protein. The sample lists 1.5 million to 2 million distinct CDR3 sequences; under 35% were seen once. The sequencing sample was made of cord blood. Receptors were obtained from a newborn girl in good health. Both conserved end residues are trimmed from each CDR3.

J gene: TRBJ2-4; V gene: TRBV12-3/TRBV12-4; CDR3 protein: ASTILGAKNIQY
J gene: TRBJ2-7; V gene: TRBV10-1; CDR3 protein: ASGQGSAEQY
J gene: TRBJ2-5; V gene: TRBV12-3/TRBV12-4; CDR3 protein: ASSPPRETQY
J gene: TRBJ1-4; V gene: TRBV5-1; CDR3 protein: ASSGDFYEKLF
J gene: TRBJ2-5; V gene: TRBV28; CDR3 protein: ASSQGTSGEETQY
J gene: TRBJ1-1; V gene: TRBV29-1; CDR3 protein: SVDGRGTEAF
J gene: TRBJ2-6; V gene: TRBV29-1; CDR3 protein: SVRVGAGANVLT
J gene: TRBJ1-5; V gene: TRBV2; CDR3 protein: ASSAHDRGRDQPQH
J gene: TRBJ2-6; V gene: TRBV27; CDR3 protein: ASSFRQAGANVLT
J gene: TRBJ2-3; V gene: TRBV27; CDR3 protein: ASSPATSGTDTQY
J gene: TRBJ1-2; V gene: TRBV7-9; CDR3 protein: ASSLRLQGSTNYGYT
J gene: TRBJ2-3; V gene: TRBV21-1; CDR3 protein: ASGKEAGLSSDTQY
J gene: TRBJ2-7; V gene: TRBV4-1; CDR3 protein: ASSAGTSGDYEQY
J gene: TRBJ1-2; V gene: TRBV5-8; CDR3 protein: ASTWAYGYT
J gene: TRBJ2-7; V gene: TRBV4-2; CDR3 protein: ASSQDPLYEQY
J gene: TRBJ2-7; V gene: TRBV19; CDR3 protein: ASSSSGTGKKYEQY
J gene: TRBJ1-4; V gene: TRBV3-1; CDR3 protein: ASSQDAASGKLF
J gene: NA; V gene: TRBV10-3; CDR3 protein: AISGGLAGLSSYNEQY
J gene: NA; V gene: TRBV20-1; CDR3 protein: SAQRPSSYNEQY
J gene: TRBJ1-1; V gene: TRBV10-3; CDR3 protein: AASRGTGDTEAF
J gene: TRBJ2-7; V gene: TRBV20-1; CDR3 protein: SACTGYNEQY
J gene: TRBJ2-1; V gene: TRBV7-8; CDR3 protein: ASSPDRGREQF
J gene: TRBJ2-1; V gene: TRBV20-1; CDR3 protein: SASRLVFSEVGQF
J gene: TRBJ2-7; V gene: TRBV29-1; CDR3 protein: SVEAGTGVGYEQY
J gene: TRBJ2-1; V gene: TRBV3-1; CDR3 protein: ASSQFAGNEQF